This T cell receptor beta chain was documented in a study of response to subunit inactivated influenza vaccine (dated by TCRdb to between 2017 and 2018). In the study overall: To follow how T cells responded to a trivalent subunit inactivated influenza vaccine, the researchers relied on deep quantitative profiling of the T cell receptor repertoire. The investigation overall reported the following: The authors proposed that each seasonal influenza vaccination may bring in only a limited number of new T cells.

This clonotype was recorded a few times. It has no known antigen specificity. No base quality information exists; no much larger clone differs at one position. Receptor amplification or capture employed RT-PCR. Sequencer: Illumina HiSeq 2500. The public reads were reprocessed in TCRdb via fastp at Q25 and MiXCR, keeping in-frame beta chains. Identical CDR3 proteins give one entry, which carries the most common genes and DNA. The sample contains about 650,000 distinct CDR3 sequences, around 13% of them found a single time. The ten largest clones capture less than 9% of the sample. V loses 4 bases of germline sequence and J loses 5 bases, and the interval between the two ends is 14 bases. The CDR3 starts with the cysteine, ends with the phenylalanine, and has 13 residues. Only the CDR3 region is kept as DNA, spanning 39 bases read in frame from base 1. From the germline V gene (reference sequence), CDR1 is DFQATT and CDR2 is SNEGSKA.

The sequences come from PBMCs from blood, collected approximately 15 days before vaccination. The chain couples TRBV20-1 to TRBJ2-5; possibly the D gene is TRBD1, per 7 matching bases. The TCR comes from a man aged 50 to 60 who received an inactivated influenza vaccine. Donor details come from another sample of the same person, matched by shared clones. The DNA is as follows: TGCAGTGCTATTCAGGGGGGTCGCGAGACCCAGTACTTC. Its protein reads: CSAIQGGRETQYF.